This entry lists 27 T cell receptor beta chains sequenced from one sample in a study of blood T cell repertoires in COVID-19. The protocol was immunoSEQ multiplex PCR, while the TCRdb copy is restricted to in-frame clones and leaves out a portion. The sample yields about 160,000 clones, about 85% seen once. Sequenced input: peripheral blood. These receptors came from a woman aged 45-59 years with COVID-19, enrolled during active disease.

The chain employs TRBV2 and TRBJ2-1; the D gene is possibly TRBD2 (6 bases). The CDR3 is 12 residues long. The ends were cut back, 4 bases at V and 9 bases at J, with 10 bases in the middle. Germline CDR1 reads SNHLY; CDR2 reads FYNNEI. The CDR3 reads CASSADYFEQFF. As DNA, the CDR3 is TGTGCCAGCAGTGCGGACTATTTTGAGCAGTTCTTC.

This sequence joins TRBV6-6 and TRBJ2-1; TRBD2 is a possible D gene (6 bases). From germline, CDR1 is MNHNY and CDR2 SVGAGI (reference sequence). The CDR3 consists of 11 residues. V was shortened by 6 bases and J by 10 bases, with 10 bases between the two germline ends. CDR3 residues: CASRSREEQFF. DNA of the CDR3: TGTGCCAGCAGATCCCGGGAGGAGCAGTTCTTC.

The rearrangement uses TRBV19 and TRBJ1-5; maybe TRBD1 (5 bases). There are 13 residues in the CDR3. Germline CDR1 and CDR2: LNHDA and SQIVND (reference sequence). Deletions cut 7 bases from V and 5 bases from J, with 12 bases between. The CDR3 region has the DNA TGTGCCAGTATTCAGGGTGAGCATCAGCCCCAGCATTTT. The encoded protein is CASIQGEHQPQHF. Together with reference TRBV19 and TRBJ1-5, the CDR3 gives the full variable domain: DGGITQSPKYLFRKEGQNVTLSCEQNLNHDAMYWYRQDPGQGLRLIYYSQIVNDFQKGDIAEGYSVSREKKESFPLTVTSAQKNPTAFYLCASIQGEHQPQHFGDGTRLSIL.

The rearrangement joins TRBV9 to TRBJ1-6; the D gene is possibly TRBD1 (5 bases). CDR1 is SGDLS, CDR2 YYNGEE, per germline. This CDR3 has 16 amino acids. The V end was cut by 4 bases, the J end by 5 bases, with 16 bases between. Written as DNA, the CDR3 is TGTGCCAGCAGCTCCGATGGGGCAAGCCATAATTCACCCCTCCACTTT. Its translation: CASSSDGASHNSPLHF.

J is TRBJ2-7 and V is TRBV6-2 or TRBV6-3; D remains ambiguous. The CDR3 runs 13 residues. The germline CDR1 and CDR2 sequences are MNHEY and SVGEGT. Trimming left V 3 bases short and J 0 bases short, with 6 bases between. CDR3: CASSYLISYEQYF. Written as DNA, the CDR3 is TGTGCCAGCAGTTATCTTATCTCCTACGAGCAGTACTTC.

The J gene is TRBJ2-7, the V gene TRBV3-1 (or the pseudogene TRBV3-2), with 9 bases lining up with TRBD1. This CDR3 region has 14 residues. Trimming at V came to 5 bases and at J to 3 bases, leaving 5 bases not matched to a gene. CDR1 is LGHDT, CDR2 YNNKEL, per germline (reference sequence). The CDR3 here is CASSFRDRVYEQYF. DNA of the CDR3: TGTGCCAGCAGCTTTCGGGACAGGGTCTACGAGCAGTACTTC.

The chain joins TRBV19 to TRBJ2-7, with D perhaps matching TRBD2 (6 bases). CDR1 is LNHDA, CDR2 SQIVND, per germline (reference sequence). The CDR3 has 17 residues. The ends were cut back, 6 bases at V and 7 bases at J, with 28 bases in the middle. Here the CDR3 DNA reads TGTGCCAGTAGCCCGACTTCAGGAGGGGAATCCCTACGAGAGCAGTACTTC. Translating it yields CASSPTSGGESLREQYF.

Written as DNA, the CDR3 is TGTGCCAGCAGCTTAGGGTTGCAGAATGAAAAACTGTTTTTT. Its translation is CASSLGLQNEKLFF. The V call is TRBV7-2, the J call TRBJ1-4, with D unresolved. Germline V lookup: CDR1 SGHTA, CDR2 FQGNSA. The CDR3 length is 14 residues. V was pared by 1 base and J by 5 bases, with 8 bases between.

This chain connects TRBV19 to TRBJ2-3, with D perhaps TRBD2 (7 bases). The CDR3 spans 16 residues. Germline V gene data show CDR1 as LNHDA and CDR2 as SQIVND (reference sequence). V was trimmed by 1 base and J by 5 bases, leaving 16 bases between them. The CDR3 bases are TGTGCCAGTAGTATAGGTGCCGGGGGGCCTGTAGATACGCAGTATTTT. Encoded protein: CASSIGAGGPVDTQYF.

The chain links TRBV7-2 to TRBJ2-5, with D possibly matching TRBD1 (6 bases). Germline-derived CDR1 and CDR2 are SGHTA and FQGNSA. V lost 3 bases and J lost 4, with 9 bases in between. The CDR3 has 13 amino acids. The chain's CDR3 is CASSFDRRETQYF. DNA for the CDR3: TGTGCCAGCAGCTTTGACAGGAGAGAGACCCAGTACTTC.

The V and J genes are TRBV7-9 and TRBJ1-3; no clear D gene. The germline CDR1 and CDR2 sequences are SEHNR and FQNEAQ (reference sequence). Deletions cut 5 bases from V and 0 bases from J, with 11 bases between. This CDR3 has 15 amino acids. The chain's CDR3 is CASSPQQVSGNTIYF. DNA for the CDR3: TGTGCCAGCAGCCCACAACAAGTCTCTGGAAACACCATATATTTT.

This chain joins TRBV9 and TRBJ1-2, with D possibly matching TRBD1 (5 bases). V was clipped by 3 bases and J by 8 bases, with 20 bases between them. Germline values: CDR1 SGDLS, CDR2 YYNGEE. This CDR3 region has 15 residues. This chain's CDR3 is CASSAAALQGQGYTF. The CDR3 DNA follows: TGTGCCAGCAGCGCCGCCGCCCTCCAGGGTCAGGGCTACACCTTC.

In DNA, the CDR3 is TGTGCCAGCAGCTTAGGGCAGGCCTCGGATACGCAGTATTTT. This translates into CASSLGQASDTQYF. V usage is TRBV7-7 and J usage is TRBJ2-3; D not certain. CDR3 length: 14 residues. Between the trimmed V and J ends, which lost 1 base and 6 bases, there was a span of 11 bases. Looked up from germline, CDR1 is SSHAT and CDR2 is FNYEAQ (reference sequence).

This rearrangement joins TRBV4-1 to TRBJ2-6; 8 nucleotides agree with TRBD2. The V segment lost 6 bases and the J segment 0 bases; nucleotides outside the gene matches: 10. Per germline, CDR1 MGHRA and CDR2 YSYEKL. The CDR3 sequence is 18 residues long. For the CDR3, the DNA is TGCGCCAGCAGACTGAGGACTAGCCTCTCCTCTGGGGCCAACGTCCTGACTTTC. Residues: CASRLRTSLSSGANVLTF.

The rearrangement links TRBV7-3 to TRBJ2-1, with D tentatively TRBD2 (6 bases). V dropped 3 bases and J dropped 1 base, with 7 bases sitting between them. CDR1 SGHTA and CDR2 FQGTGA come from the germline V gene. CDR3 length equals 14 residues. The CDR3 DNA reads TGTGCCAGCAGCTTTGGGGGGTCCTACAATGAGCAGTTCTTC. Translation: CASSFGGSYNEQFF.

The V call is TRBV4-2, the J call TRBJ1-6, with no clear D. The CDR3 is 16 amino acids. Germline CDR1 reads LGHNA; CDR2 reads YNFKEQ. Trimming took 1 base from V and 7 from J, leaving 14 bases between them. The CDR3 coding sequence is TGTGCCAGCAGCCAAGTTGATCGCGGAGGCAATTCACCCCTCCACTTT. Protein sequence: CASSQVDRGGNSPLHF.

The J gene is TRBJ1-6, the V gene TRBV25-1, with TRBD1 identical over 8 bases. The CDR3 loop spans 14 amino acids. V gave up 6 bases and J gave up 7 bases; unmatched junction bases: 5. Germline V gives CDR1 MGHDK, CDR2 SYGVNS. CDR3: CASRGQGTNSPLHF. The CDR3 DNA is TGTGCCAGCAGAGGACAGGGAACGAATTCACCCCTCCACTTT. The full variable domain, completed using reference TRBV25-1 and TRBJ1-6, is EADIYQTPRYLVIGTGKKITLECSQTMGHDKMYWYQQDPGMELHLIHYSYGVNSTEKGDLSSESTVSRIRTEHFPLTLESARPSHTSQYLCASRGQGTNSPLHFGNGTRLTVT.

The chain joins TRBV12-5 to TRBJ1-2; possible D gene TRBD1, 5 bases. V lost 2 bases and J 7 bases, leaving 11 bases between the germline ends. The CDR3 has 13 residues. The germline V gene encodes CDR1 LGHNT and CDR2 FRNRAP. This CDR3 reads CASGLTGVGGYTF. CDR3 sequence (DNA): TGTGCTAGTGGTTTGACGGGGGTCGGTGGCTACACCTTC.

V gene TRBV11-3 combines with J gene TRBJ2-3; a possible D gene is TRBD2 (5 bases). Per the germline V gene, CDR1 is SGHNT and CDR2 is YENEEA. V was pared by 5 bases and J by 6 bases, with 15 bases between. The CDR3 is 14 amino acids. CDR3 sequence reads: CASSPLQRRDTQYF. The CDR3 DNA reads TGTGCCAGCAGCCCACTCCAAAGGAGGGATACGCAGTATTTT.

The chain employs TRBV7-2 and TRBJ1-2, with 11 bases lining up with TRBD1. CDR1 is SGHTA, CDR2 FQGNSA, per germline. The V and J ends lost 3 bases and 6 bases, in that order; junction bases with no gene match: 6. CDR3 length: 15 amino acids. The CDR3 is CASSLDRGRRDGYTF. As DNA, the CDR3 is TGTGCCAGCAGCTTGGACAGGGGGCGCCGTGATGGCTACACCTTC.

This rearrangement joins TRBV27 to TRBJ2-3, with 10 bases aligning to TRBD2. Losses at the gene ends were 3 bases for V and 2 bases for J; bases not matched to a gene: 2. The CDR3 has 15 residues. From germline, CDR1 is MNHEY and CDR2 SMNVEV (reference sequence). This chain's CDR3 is CASSFSGGTTDTQYF. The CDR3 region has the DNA TGTGCCAGCAGTTTTAGCGGGGGGACCACAGATACGCAGTATTTT.

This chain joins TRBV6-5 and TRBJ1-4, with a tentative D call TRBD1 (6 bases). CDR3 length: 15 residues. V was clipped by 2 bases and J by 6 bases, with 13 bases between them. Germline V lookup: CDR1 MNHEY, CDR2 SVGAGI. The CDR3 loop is CASSYTGTPDEKLFF. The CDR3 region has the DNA TGTGCCAGCAGTTACACCGGGACACCTGATGAAAAACTGTTTTTT.

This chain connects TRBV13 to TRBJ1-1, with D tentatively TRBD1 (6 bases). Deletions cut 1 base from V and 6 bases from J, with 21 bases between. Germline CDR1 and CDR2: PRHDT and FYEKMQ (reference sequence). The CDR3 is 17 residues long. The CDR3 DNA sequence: TGTGCCAGCAGCTTAGTGGGGGGGGCAGGAAGGGTCGCTGAAGCTTTCTTT. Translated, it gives CASSLVGGAGRVAEAFF.

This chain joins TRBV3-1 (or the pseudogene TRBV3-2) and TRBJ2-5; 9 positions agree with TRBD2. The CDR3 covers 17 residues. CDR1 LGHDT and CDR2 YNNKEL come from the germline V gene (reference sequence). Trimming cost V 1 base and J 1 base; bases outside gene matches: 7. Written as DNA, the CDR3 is TGTGCCAGCAGCCAAGTTGAACTAGCGGGTTTCCAAGAGACCCAGTACTTC. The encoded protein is CASSQVELAGFQETQYF.

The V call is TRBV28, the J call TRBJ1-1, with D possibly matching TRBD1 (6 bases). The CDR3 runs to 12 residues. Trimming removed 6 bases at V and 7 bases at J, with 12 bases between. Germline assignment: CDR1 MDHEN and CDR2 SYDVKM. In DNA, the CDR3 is TGTGCCAGCAGCGGGACATTAAATGAAGCTTTCTTT. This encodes CASSGTLNEAFF.

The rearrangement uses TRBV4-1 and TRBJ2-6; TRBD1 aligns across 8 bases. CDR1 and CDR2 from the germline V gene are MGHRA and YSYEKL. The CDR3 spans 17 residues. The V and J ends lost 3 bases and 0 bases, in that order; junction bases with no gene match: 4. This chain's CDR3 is CASSQQGAYSGANVLTF. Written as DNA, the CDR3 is TGCGCCAGCAGCCAGCAGGGGGCATACTCTGGGGCCAACGTCCTGACTTTC.

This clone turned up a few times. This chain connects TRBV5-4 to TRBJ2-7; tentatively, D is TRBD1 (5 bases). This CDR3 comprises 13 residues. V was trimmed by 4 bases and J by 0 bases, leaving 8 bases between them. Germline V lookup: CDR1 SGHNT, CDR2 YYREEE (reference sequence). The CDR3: CASSRQSSYEQYF. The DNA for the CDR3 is TGTGCCAGCAGCCGACAGAGCTCCTACGAGCAGTACTTC. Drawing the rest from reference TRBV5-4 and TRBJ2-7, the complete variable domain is ETGVTQSPTHLIKTRGQQVTLRCSSQSGHNTVSWYQQALGQGPQFIFQYYREEENGRGNFPPRFSGLQFPNYSSELNVNALELDDSALYLCASSRQSSYEQYFGPGTRLTVT.